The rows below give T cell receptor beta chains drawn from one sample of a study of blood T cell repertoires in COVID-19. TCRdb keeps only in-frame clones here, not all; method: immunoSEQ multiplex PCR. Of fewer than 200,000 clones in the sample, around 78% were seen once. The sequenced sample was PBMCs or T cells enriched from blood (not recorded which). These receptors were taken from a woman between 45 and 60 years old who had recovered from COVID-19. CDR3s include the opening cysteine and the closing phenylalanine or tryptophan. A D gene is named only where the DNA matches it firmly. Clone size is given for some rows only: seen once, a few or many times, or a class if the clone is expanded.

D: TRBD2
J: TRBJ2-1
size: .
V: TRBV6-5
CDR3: CAPPRTSGVGEQFF
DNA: TGTGCCCCCCCCCGGACTAGCGGGGTAGGTGAGCAGTTCTTC

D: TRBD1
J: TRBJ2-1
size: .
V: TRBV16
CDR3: CASRPQGAIAGNEQFF
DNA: TGTGCCAGCAGGCCCCAGGGGGCTATAGCAGGGAATGAGCAGTTCTTC

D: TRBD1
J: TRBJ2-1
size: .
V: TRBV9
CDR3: CASADRVNNEQFF
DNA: TGTGCCAGCGCCGACAGGGTAAACAATGAGCAGTTCTTC

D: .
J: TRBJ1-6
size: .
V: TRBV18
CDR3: CASSPSEAYSPLHF
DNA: TGTGCCAGCTCACCCTCAGAGGCCTATTCACCCCTCCACTTT

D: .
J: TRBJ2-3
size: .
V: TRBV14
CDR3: CERACQQPIGCEVGKDTDTQYF
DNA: TGTGAACGAGCGTGCCAGCAGCCAATCGGATGCGAAGTAGGTAAGGACACAGATACGCAGTATTTT

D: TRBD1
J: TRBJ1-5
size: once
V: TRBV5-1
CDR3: CASSYDRGLNQPQHF
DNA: TGCGCCAGCAGCTACGACAGGGGTCTGAATCAGCCCCAGCATTTT

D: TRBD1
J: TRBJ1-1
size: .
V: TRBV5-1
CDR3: CASLPGTGWTEAFF
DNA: TGCGCCAGCTTACCCGGGACAGGGTGGACTGAAGCTTTCTTT

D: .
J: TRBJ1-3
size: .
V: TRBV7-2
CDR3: CASSPQGLGSGNTIYF
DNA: TGTGCCAGCAGTCCCCAGGGGCTCGGCTCTGGAAACACCATATATTTT

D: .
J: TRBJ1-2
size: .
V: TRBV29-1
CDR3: CSVDDQAYYGYTF
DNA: TGCAGCGTTGACGATCAGGCTTACTATGGCTACACCTTC

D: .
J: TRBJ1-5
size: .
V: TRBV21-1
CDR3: CASDETGQGDQPQHF
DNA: TGTGCCAGCGATGAAACGGGACAGGGGGATCAGCCCCAGCATTTT

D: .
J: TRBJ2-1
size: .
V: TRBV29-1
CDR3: CSVEDRLGLAEQFF
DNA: TGCAGCGTTGAAGATCGTCTCGGATTAGCGGAGCAGTTCTTC

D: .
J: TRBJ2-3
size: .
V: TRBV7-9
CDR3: CASSLIWVAEQYGDTQYF
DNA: TGTGCCAGCAGTCTTATTTGGGTAGCGGAACAATACGGAGATACGCAGTATTTT

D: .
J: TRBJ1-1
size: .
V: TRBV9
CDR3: CASSVGTAEAFF
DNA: TGTGCCAGCAGCGTAGGTACGGCTGAAGCTTTCTTT

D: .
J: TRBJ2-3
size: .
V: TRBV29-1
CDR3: CSVPPFSTDTQYF
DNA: TGCAGCGTCCCCCCGTTTAGCACAGATACGCAGTATTTT

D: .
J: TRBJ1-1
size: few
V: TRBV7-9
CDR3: CASSLAGGVGTEAFF
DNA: TGTGCCAGCAGCTTAGCAGGCGGGGTTGGGACTGAAGCTTTCTTT

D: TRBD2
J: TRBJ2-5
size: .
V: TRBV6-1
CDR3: CASSERLAGGRSVQETQYF
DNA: TGTGCCAGCAGTGAAAGGCTAGCGGGGGGGCGGTCGGTCCAAGAGACCCAGTACTTC

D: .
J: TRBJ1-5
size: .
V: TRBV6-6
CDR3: CASSDGTSRNQPQHF
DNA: TGTGCCAGCAGTGACGGGACTTCTAGAAATCAGCCCCAGCATTTT

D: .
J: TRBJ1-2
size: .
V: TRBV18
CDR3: CASSPSGTAVGGDYGYTF
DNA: TGTGCCAGCTCACCCTCCGGGACGGCCGTCGGGGGGGACTATGGCTACACCTTC

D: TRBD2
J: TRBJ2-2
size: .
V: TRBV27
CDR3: CASSPAAGGINGELFF
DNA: TGTGCCAGCAGTCCGGCAGCGGGGGGGATTAACGGGGAGCTGTTTTTT

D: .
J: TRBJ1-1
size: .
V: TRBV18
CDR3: CASSPAGTRNTEAFF
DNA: TGTGCCAGCTCACCCGCCGGGACACGGAACACTGAAGCTTTCTTT

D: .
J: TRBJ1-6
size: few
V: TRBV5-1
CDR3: CASSPLQGRRSPLHF
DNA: TGCGCCAGCAGCCCGCTACAGGGTCGCAGGTCACCCCTCCACTTT

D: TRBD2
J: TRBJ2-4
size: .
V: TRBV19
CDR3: CASRIGGDENIQYF
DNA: TGTGCCAGCCGTATTGGGGGGGACGAAAACATTCAGTACTTC

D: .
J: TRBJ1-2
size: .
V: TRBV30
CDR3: CAWREGTVYGYTF
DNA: TGTGCCTGGAGGGAGGGGACGGTCTATGGCTACACCTTC

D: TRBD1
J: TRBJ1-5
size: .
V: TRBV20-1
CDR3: CSASPRTGDNQPQHF
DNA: TGCAGTGCTAGTCCCCGGACAGGGGATAATCAGCCCCAGCATTTT

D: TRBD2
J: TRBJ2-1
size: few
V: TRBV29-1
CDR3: CSGCRAGYLVGEQFF
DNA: TGCAGCGGATGCAGAGCGGGATACCTCGTCGGTGAGCAGTTCTTC

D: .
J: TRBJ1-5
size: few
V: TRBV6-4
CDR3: CASRQEREPQHF
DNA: TGTGCCAGCAGACAGGAACGGGAGCCCCAGCATTTT

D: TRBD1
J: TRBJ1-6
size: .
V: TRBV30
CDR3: CAGQGTVNSPLHF
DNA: TGTGCCGGCCAGGGGACAGTTAATTCACCCCTCCACTTT

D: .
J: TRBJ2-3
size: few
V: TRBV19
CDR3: CASSIDPMTDTQYF
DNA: TGTGCCAGTAGTATAGACCCCATGACAGATACGCAGTATTTT

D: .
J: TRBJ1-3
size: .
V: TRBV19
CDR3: CASRVDSSGNTIYF
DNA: TGTGCCAGTAGGGTAGACAGCTCTGGAAACACCATATATTTT

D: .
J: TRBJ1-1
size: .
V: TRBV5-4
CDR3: CASSLTTVMNTEAFF
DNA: TGTGCCAGCAGCCTAACCACAGTCATGAACACTGAAGCTTTCTTT